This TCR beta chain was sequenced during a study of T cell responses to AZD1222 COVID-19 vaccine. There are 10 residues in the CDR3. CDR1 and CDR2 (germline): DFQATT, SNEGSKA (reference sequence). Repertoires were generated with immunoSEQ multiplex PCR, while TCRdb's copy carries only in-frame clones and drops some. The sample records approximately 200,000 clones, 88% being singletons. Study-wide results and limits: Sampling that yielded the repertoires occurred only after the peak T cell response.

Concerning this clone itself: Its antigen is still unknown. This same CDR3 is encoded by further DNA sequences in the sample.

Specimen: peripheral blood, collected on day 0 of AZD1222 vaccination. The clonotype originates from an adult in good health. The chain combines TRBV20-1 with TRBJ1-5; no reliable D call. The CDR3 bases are TGCAGCGCTGGTGGGCAGCCCCAGCATTTT. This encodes CSAGGQPQHF.